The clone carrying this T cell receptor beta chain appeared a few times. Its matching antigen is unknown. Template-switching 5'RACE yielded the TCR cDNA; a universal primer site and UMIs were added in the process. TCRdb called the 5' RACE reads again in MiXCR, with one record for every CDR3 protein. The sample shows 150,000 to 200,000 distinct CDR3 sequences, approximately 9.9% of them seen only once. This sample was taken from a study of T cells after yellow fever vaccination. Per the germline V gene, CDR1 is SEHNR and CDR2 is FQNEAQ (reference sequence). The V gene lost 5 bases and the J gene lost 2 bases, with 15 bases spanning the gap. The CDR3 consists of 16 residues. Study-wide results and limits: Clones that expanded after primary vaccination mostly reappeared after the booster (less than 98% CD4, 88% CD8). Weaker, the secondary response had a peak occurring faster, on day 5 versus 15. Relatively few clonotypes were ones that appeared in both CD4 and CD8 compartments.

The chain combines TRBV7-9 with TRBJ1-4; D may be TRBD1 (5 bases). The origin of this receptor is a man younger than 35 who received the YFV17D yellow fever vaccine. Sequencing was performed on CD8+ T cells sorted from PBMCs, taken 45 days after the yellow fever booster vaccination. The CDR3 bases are TGTGCCAGCAGCCAGGACACCGGCGCGACTAATGAAAAACTGTTTTTT. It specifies CASSQDTGATNEKLFF.